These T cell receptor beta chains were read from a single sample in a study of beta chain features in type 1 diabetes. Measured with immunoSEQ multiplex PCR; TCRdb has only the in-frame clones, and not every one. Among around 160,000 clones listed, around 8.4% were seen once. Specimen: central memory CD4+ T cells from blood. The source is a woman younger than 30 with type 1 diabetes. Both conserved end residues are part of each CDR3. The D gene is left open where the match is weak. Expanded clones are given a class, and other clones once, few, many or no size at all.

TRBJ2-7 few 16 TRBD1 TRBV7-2 TGTGCCAGCAGGTCCCCGGGACAGGGGGCGGATTACGAGCAGTACTTC CASRSPGQGADYEQYF
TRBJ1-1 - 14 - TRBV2 TGTGCCAGCAGCGGTCAGGGGCGGAACACTGAAGCTTTCTTT CASSGQGRNTEAFF
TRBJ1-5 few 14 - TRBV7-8 TGTGCCAGCAGCCCGACAGATAGCAATCAGCCCCAGCATTTT CASSPTDSNQPQHF
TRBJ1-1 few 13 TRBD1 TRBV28 TGTGCCAGCAGTTCCTTAGGACAGGCTGAAGCTTTCTTT CASSSLGQAEAFF
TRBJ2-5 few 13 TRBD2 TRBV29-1 TGCAGCGAGTCCGGGACTAGCGTAGGGACCCAGTACTTC CSESGTSVGTQYF
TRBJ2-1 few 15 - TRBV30 TGTGCCTGGAGTCCGCTTGGGGCGAGCTACAATGAGCAGTTCTTC CAWSPLGASYNEQFF
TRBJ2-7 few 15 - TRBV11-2 TGTGCCAGCAGCTCTACAGGGTCTGCCTCCTACGAGCAGTACTTC CASSSTGSASYEQYF
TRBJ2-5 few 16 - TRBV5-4 TGTGCCAGCAGCTTGGGTAATAAGGGAGTCGTAGAGACCCAGTACTTC CASSLGNKGVVETQYF
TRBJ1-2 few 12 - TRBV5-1 TGCGCCAGCAGCTTGGCGGGTTATGGCTACACCTTC CASSLAGYGYTF
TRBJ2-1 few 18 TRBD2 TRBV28 TGTGCCAGCAGCTCCCCGAGCGGGAGCCTTGGCTCCTACAATGAGCAGTTCTTC CASSSPSGSLGSYNEQFF
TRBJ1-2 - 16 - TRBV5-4 TGTGCCAGCAGCCTTAGTTTCCGCAGCCAGGAGGACGGCTACACCTTC CASSLSFRSQEDGYTF
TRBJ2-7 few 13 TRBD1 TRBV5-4 TGTGCCAGCAGCGTACAGGGGTTCAACGAGCAGTACTTC CASSVQGFNEQYF
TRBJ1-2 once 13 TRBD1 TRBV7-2 TGTGCCAGCAGCCCAGACAGGGATCATGGCTACACCTTC CASSPDRDHGYTF
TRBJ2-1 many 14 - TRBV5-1 TGCGCCAGCAGCTTGGGGCAGGGGCGGGATGAGCAGTTCTTC CASSLGQGRDEQFF
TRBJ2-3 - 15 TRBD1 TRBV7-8 TGTGCCAGCAGCTCGAGGACAGGGGGCCCCGATACGCAGTATTTT CASSSRTGGPDTQYF
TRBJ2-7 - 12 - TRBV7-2 TGTGCCAGCAGCCTGACCGGGTACGAGCAGTACTTC CASSLTGYEQYF
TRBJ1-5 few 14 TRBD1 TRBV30 TGTGCCTGGAGCCCCGGGACAGGGGGACGGCCCCAGCATTTT CAWSPGTGGRPQHF
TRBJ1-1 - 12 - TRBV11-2 TGTGCCAGCAGCTTCTGGGGGGATGAAGCTTTCTTT CASSFWGDEAFF
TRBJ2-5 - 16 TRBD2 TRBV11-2 TGTGCCAGCAGCTCCTACGGGGGAGGGCGGGAAGAGACCCAGTACTTC CASSSYGGGREETQYF
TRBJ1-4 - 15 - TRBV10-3 TGTGCCATCAGTGAGTCAGGGGCAACTAATGAAAAACTGTTTTTT CAISESGATNEKLFF
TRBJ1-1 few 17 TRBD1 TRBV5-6 TGTGCCAGCAGCCTACCCTGGACAGGGGCTACGAACACTGAAGCTTTCTTT CASSLPWTGATNTEAFF
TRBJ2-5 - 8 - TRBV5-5 TGTGCCAGCAGCTTTTATTACTTC CASSFYYF
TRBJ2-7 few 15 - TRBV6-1 TGTGCCACATCCACCGCACTAGGGTCCTCCTACGAGCAGTACTTC CATSTALGSSYEQYF
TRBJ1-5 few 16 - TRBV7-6 TGTGCCAGCAGCTCAGCGCCCAGGGATAGCAATCAGCCCCAGCATTTT CASSSAPRDSNQPQHF
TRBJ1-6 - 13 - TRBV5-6 TGTGCCAGCAGCCCCCGGTCGGGGTCACCCCTCCACTTT CASSPRSGSPLHF
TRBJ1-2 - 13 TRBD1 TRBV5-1 TGCGCCAGCAGCGATGACAGGGGGTATGGCTACACCTTC CASSDDRGYGYTF
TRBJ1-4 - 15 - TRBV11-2 TGCGCCAGCAGCCAAGACCGGGGTGGAAGAGAAAAACTGTTTTTT CASSQDRGGREKLFF
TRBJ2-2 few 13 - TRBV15 TGTGCCACCAGCGGCTCAAACACCGGGGAGCTGTTTTTT CATSGSNTGELFF
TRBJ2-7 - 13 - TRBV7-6 TGTGCCAGCAGCACAGGACAGCCTTACGAGCAGTACTTC CASSTGQPYEQYF
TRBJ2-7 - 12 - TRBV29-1 TGCAGCGTTGGGGCCGCCGGGGACGAGCAGTACTTC CSVGAAGDEQYF
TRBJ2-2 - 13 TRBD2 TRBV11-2 TGTGCCAGCGCGGGGGGGTACACCGGGGAGCTGTTTTTT CASAGGYTGELFF
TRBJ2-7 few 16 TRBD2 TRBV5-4 TGTGCCAGCAGCCCGGGACTAGCGGGGGGGCAGTACGAGCAGTACTTC CASSPGLAGGQYEQYF
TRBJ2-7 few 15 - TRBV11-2 TGTGCCAGCAGCTTAGGGGGGAACAGGGACTACGAGCAGTACTTC CASSLGGNRDYEQYF
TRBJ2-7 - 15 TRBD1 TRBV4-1 TGCGCCAGCAGCCAAGTAAGACAGGGACCCTACGAGCAGTACTTC CASSQVRQGPYEQYF
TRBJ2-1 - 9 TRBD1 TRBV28 TGTGCCAGCCGGGACAGGGCGTTCTTC CASRDRAFF
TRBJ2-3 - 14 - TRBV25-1 TGTGCCAGCACCCCGAGGGCTAGCACAGATACGCAGTATTTT CASTPRASTDTQYF
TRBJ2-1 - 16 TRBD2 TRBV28 TGTGCCACAGGCACCCTAGCGGGAGGGGGTGGGAATGAGCAGTTCTTC CATGTLAGGGGNEQFF
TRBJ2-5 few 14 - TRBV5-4 TGTGCCAGCAGCTTGGCGGACTCTTGGGAGACCCAGTACTTC CASSLADSWETQYF
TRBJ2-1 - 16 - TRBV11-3 TGTGCCAGCAGCTTAGGCGGTAGCGGTTCCTACAATGAGCAGTTCTTC CASSLGGSGSYNEQFF
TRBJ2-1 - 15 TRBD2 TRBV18 TGTGCCAGCTCCCCTGGACTAGGCAGCAGCAATGAGCAGTTCTTC CASSPGLGSSNEQFF
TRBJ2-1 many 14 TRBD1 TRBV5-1 TGCGCCACCAGGACAGGGGAGTCCTACAATGAGCAGTTCTTC CATRTGESYNEQFF
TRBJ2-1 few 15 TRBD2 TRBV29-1 TGCAGCGCCGCGTCTAGCGGGAGATTGGTCAATGAGCAGTTCTTC CSAASSGRLVNEQFF
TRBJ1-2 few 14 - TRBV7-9 TGTGCCAGCAGCTCCCGGGACTCTAACTATGGCTACACCTTC CASSSRDSNYGYTF
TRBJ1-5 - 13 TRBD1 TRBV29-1 TGCAGCGTTGGGACAGGGTGGCATCAGCCCCAGCATTTT CSVGTGWHQPQHF
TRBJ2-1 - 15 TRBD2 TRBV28 TGTGCCAGCAGTCCGGGACTAGCGGGAGGGAGTGAGCAGTTCTTC CASSPGLAGGSEQFF
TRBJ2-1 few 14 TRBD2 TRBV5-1 TGCGCCAGCAGCTTGGACCCCGGGAGGAGTGAGCAGTTCTTC CASSLDPGRSEQFF
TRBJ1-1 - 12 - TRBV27 TGTGCCAGCAGTTCAGTGAACACTGAAGCTTTCTTT CASSSVNTEAFF
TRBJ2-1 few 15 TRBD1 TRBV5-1 TGCGCCAGCAGCCCGACGACAGGGGCGTACAATGAGCAGTTCTTC CASSPTTGAYNEQFF
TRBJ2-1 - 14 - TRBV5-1 TGCGCCAGCAGCTCCCTACAGGGAAGGGGTGAGCAGTTCTTC CASSSLQGRGEQFF
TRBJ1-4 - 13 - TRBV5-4 TGTGCCAGCAGCTTGGCGGGAGGGGAAAAACTGTTTTTT CASSLAGGEKLFF
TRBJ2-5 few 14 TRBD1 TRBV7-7 TGTGCTAGCAGCCCGACAGGGTACGAAGAGACCCAGTACTTC CASSPTGYEETQYF
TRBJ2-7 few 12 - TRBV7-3 TGTGCCAGCAGCCTGGGAGGAGGCGAGCAGTACTTC CASSLGGGEQYF
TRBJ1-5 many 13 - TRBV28 TGTGCCAGCACCACAGGGCTCAACCAGCCCCAGCATTTT CASTTGLNQPQHF
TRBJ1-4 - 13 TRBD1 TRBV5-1 TGCGCCAGCAGCATTGGACAGGGCGAAAAACTGTTTTTT CASSIGQGEKLFF
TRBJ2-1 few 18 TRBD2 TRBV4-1 TGCGCCAGCAGCCAAGTTCTATCCCGGCCTAGCGGGGTTGGTGAGCAGTTCTTC CASSQVLSRPSGVGEQFF
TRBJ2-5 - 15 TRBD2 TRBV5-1 TGCGCCAGCAGCTTGGCCCGGGACTACGGGGAGACCCAGTACTTC CASSLARDYGETQYF
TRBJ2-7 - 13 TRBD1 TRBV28 TGTGCCAGCAGGGGACAGGGAACCCACGAGCAGTACTTC CASRGQGTHEQYF
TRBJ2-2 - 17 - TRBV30 TGTGCCTGGAGTGTACGCAGGGGCCTATCCACTCCCGGGGAGCTGTTTTTT CAWSVRRGLSTPGELFF
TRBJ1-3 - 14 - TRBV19 TGTGCCAGTAGGCGGCTCGACTCTGGAAACACCATATATTTT CASRRLDSGNTIYF